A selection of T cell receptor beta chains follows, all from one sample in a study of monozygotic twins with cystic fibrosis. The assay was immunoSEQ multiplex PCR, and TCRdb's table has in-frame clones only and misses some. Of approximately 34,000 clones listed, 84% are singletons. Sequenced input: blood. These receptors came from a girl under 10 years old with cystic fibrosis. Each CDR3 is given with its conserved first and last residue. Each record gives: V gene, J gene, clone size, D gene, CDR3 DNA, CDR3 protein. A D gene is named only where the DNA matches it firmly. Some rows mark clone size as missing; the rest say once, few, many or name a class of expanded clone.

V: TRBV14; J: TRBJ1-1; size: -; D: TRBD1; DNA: TGTGCCAGCAGCTTGACAGGGAGTCGAACTGAAGCTTTCTTT; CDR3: CASSLTGSRTEAFF
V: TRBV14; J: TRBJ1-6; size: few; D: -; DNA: TGTGCCAGCAGCCGGGACTCCTATAATTCACCCCTCCACTTT; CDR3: CASSRDSYNSPLHF
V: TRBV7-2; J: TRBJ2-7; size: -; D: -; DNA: TGTGCCAGCAGCTTAGTGCGAGGCGAGCAGTACTTC; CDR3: CASSLVRGEQYF
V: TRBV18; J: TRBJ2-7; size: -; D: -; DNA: TGTGCCAGCTCACTTAAGACAGGAGAGACGATCGAGCAGTACTTC; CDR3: CASSLKTGETIEQYF
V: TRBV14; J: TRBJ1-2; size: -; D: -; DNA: TGTGCCAGCAGCCAAGCTGCGGGACCGCTGGGCTATGGCTACACCTTC; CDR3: CASSQAAGPLGYGYTF
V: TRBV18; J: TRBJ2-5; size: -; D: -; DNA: TGTGCCAGCTCACCAAATCAGGGGAAGGAGACCCAGTACTTC; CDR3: CASSPNQGKETQYF
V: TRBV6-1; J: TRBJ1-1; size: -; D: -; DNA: TGTGCCAGCAGTGAAGTGATACGGGGCACTGAAGCTTTCTTT; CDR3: CASSEVIRGTEAFF
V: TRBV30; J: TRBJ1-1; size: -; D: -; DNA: TGTGCCTGGATTCGAGACGGGGTGATGAACACTGAAGCTTTCTTT; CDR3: CAWIRDGVMNTEAFF
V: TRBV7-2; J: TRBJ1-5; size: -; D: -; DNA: TGTGCCAGCAGCCAGGGTAGCAATCAGCCCCAGCATTTT; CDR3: CASSQGSNQPQHF
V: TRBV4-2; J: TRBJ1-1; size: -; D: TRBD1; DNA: TGTGCCAGCAGCCAAGATCGGGGACAGGGTTGGGGGAGCACTGAAGCTTTCTTT; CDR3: CASSQDRGQGWGSTEAFF
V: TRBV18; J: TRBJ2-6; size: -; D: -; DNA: TGTGCCAGCTCACCACAGTCGGGGACCCTCTCTGGGGCCAACGTCCTGACTTTC; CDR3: CASSPQSGTLSGANVLTF
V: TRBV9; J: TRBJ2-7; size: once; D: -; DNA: TGTGCCAGCGCGGGGACACCACCCTACGAGCAGTACTTC; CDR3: CASAGTPPYEQYF
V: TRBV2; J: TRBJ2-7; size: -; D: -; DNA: TGTGCCAGCCGAGGGCACTACGAGCAGTACTTC; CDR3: CASRGHYEQYF
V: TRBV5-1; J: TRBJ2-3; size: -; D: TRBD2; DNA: TGCGCCAGCAGCTCCCCGACTAGCGGAGACACAGATACGCAGTATTTT; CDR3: CASSSPTSGDTDTQYF
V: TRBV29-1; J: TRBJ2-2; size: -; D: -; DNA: TGCAGCGTTGAAGTTAGAGTCAGTAGCGGGGAGCTGTTTTTT; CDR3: CSVEVRVSSGELFF